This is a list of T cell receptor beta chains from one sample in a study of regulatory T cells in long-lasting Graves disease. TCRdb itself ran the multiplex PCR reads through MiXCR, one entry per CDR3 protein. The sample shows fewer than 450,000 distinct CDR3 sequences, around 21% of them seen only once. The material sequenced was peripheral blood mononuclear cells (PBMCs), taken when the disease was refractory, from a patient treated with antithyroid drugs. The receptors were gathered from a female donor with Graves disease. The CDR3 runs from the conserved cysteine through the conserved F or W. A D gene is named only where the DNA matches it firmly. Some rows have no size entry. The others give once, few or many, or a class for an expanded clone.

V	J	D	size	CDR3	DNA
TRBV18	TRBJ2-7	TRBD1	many	CASSPTGVYEQYF	TGTGCCAGCAGTCCAACAGGGGTCTACGAGCAGTACTTC
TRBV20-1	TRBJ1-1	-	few	CSARDWTANTEAFF	TGCAGTGCTAGAGATTGGACAGCGAACACTGAAGCTTTCTTT
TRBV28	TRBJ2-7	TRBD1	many	CASSFITGQGLSYEQYF	TGTGCCAGCAGTTTCATCACGGGACAGGGGCTCTCCTACGAGCAGTACTTC
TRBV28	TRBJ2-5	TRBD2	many	CASSLYGGTGGSQYF	TGTGCCAGCAGTTTATATGGGGGGACGGGAGGGTCCCAGTACTTC
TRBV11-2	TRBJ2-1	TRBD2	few	CASRGGYRSYNEQFF	TGTGCCAGCAGGGGGGGGTACCGCTCCTACAATGAGCAGTTCTTC
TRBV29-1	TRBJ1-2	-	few	CSVRGSTEDYTF	TGCAGCGTCAGAGGGAGTACAGAGGACTACACCTTC
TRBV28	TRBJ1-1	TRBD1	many	CASRGTGLIRNTEAFF	TGTGCCAGCCGGGGGACAGGGTTGATCAGAAACACTGAAGCTTTCTTT
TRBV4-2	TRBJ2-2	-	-	CASSQVQQSNTGELFF	TGTGCCAGCAGCCAGGTTCAACAGAGTAACACCGGGGAGCTGTTTTTT
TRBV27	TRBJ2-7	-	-	CASSLYGGSTEQYF	TGTGCCAGCAGTTTATACGGGGGCTCGACGGAGCAGTACTTC
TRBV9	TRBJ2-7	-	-	CASSVGAGVSLYEQYF	TGTGCCAGCAGCGTGGGGGCGGGAGTGAGTCTCTACGAGCAGTACTTC
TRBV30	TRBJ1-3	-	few	CAWTSGGKAGNTIYF	TGTGCCTGGACCAGTGGAGGGAAGGCTGGAAACACCATATATTTT
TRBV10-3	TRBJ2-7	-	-	CAISETNSYEQYF	TGTGCCATCAGTGAGACAAATTCCTACGAGCAGTACTTC
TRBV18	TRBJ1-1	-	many	CASSPLDSATEAFF	TGTGCCAGCTCCCCTTTGGACTCCGCCACTGAAGCTTTCTTT
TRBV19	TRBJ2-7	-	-	CASSIEATYEQYF	TGTGCCAGTAGTATAGAAGCGACGTACGAGCAGTACTTC
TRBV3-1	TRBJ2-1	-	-	CASSQDFANEQFF	TGTGCCAGCAGCCAAGATTTTGCGAATGAGCAGTTCTTC
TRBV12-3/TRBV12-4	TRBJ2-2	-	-	CASRESAAGELFF	TGTGCCAGCAGAGAAAGCGCAGCCGGGGAGCTGTTTTTT
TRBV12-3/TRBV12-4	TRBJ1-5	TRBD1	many	CASSLRQGQSNQPQHF	TGTGCCAGCAGTTTACGACAGGGCCAGTCAAATCAGCCCCAGCATTTT
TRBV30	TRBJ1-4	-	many	CACSGTTVSEKLFF	TGTGCCTGTTCGGGGACAACCGTGTCTGAAAAACTGTTTTTT
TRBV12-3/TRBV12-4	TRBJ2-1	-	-	CASSLVPGNEQFF	TGTGCCAGCAGTTTAGTCCCAGGTAATGAGCAGTTCTTC
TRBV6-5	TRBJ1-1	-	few	CASSYRAGGRHTEAFF	TGTGCCAGCAGTTACCGGGCGGGGGGCAGGCACACTGAAGCTTTCTTT
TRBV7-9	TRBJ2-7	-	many	CASSPRTDATYEQYF	TGTGCCAGCAGCCCTAGGACAGATGCTACCTACGAGCAGTACTTC
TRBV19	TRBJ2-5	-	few	CASSSSSTGQETQYF	TGTGCCAGTAGCTCTAGTTCGACAGGCCAAGAGACCCAGTACTTC
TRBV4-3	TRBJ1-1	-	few	CASSQERDTEAFF	TGCGCCAGCAGCCAAGAAAGGGACACTGAAGCTTTCTTT
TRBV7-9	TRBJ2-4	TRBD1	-	CASSPSSGTGIRDIQYF	TGTGCCAGCAGCCCCTCCTCCGGGACAGGGATTAGAGACATTCAGTACTTC
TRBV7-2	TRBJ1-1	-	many	CASSLVAGGYTEAFF	TGTGCCAGCAGCTTAGTTGCGGGGGGGTACACTGAAGCTTTCTTT
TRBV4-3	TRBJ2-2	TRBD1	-	CASSQEPGQGNTGELFF	TGCGCCAGCAGCCAAGAACCGGGACAGGGGAACACCGGGGAGCTGTTTTTT
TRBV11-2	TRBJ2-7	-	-	CASSLDRGEPYEQYF	TGTGCCAGCAGCTTAGATCGCGGGGAACCCTACGAGCAGTACTTC
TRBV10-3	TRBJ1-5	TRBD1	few	CAISMTGGGQPQHF	TGTGCCATCAGTATGACAGGGGGCGGGCAGCCCCAGCATTTT
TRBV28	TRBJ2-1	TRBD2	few	CASMGLPYNEQFF	TGTGCCAGCATGGGACTACCCTACAATGAGCAGTTCTTC
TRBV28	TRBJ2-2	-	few	CASSRTRTNTGELFF	TGTGCCAGCAGTCGAACTCGTACGAACACCGGGGAGCTGTTTTTT
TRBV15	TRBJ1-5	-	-	CATSRQVSNQPQHF	TGTGCCACCAGCAGACAGGTTAGCAATCAGCCCCAGCATTTT
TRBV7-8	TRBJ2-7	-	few	CASSLVLTGNEQYF	TGTGCCAGCAGCTTAGTACTTACTGGGAACGAGCAGTACTTC
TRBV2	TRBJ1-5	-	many	CASSDRYNQPQHF	TGTGCCAGCTCCGACAGATACAATCAGCCCCAGCATTTT
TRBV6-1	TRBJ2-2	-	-	CASTKENTGELFF	TGTGCCAGCACCAAGGAGAACACCGGGGAGCTGTTTTTT
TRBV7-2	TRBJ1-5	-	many	CASSVNRATSNQPQHF	TGTGCCAGCAGCGTAAACAGGGCGACAAGCAATCAGCCCCAGCATTTT
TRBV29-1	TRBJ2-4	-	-	CSVYRATKNIQYF	TGCAGCGTTTACAGGGCGACCAAAAACATTCAGTACTTC
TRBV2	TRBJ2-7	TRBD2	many	CASRLGLVISYEQYF	TGTGCCAGCAGGTTAGGACTAGTCATTTCCTACGAGCAGTACTTC
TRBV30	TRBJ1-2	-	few	CAWTAGVGLYGYTF	TGTGCCTGGACCGCCGGGGTCGGTCTCTATGGCTACACCTTC